The 19 T cell receptor beta chains in this list originate from one sample, sequenced in a study of cytomegalovirus exposure and HLA in healthy donors. Researchers ran the PCR with 60 Vbeta and 13 Jbeta primers. Data came from immunoSEQ multiplex PCR; TCRdb stores just in-frame clones and leaves some out. The sample includes approximately 150,000 clones, 80% to 90% of them seen just once. The sequenced sample consisted of PBMCs. The receptor set was obtained from a man in his fifties in good health and CMV-seropositive.

This clone was counted between two and nine times. The chain links TRBV11-2 to TRBJ1-3; 7 positions agree with TRBD1. CDR3 length equals 14 residues. Per the germline V gene, CDR1 is SGHAT and CDR2 is FQNNGV. Unmatched junction bases numbered 5, after V lost 5 bases and J lost 4 bases. The CDR3 DNA reads as TGTGCCAGCAGCCTGAACAGGGGAGGAAACACCATATATTTT. Translated: CASSLNRGGNTIYF. The whole variable domain, filled in from reference TRBV11-2 and TRBJ1-3, reads EAGVAQSPRYKIIEKRQSVAFWCNPISGHATLYWYQQILGQGPKLLIQFQNNGVVDDSQLPKDRFSAERLKGVDSTLKIQPAKLEDSAVYLCASSLNRGGNTIYFGEGSWLTVV.

The gene calls are TRBV30 and TRBJ1-2, with TRBD1 as a possible D gene (6 bases). This CDR3 comprises 14 residues. V lost 5 bases and J 4 bases, leaving 17 bases between the germline ends. The germline V gene encodes CDR1 GTSNPN and CDR2 SVGIG (reference sequence). CDR3 protein: CAWGEGVGIYGYTF. CDR3 nucleotide sequence: TGTGCCTGGGGCGAGGGGGTAGGGATCTATGGCTACACCTTC.

DNA of the CDR3: TGTGCCAGCTCACCAGTCCAGAAATCAGATGAAGCTTTCTTT. It encodes CASSPVQKSDEAFF. V and J are TRBV18 and TRBJ1-1; no clear D gene. The CDR3 spans 14 residues. Germline V lookup: CDR1 KGHSH, CDR2 LQKENI. Trimming stripped 2 bases from V and 7 bases from J, with 14 bases between.

This clone was counted once. The V and J genes are TRBV28 and TRBJ2-7; D is perhaps TRBD2 (6 bases). The CDR3 has 12 amino acids. Germline V gives CDR1 MDHEN, CDR2 SYDVKM. V lost 6 bases, J lost 7 bases, and 13 bases lay in between. Written as DNA, the CDR3 is TGTGCCAGCAGCTCACTAGCAGGGGAGCAGTACTTC. Encoded protein: CASSSLAGEQYF.

The chain uses TRBV28 and TRBJ1-4, with 7 bases matching TRBD1. Germline V gene data show CDR1 as MDHEN and CDR2 as SYDVKM. This CDR3 is built from 14 residues. V dropped 4 bases and J dropped 2; count of bases not matched to a gene: 1. CDR3 region: CASSSGQTNEKLFF. The CDR3 nucleotides read TGTGCCAGCAGTTCGGGACAGACTAATGAAAAACTGTTTTTT.

V is TRBV4-1 and J is TRBJ1-1, with unresolved D. The V gene lost 0 bases and the J gene lost 5 bases, with 13 bases spanning the gap. The CDR3 is 15 amino acids. Germline V lookup: CDR1 MGHRA, CDR2 YSYEKL. The chain's CDR3 is CASSQDELRGTEAFF. The CDR3 region has the DNA TGCGCCAGCAGCCAAGATGAGCTGAGAGGGACTGAAGCTTTCTTT.

This chain uses TRBV2 with TRBJ2-5; perhaps TRBD2 as D (6 bases). In germline, CDR1 is SNHLY, CDR2 FYNNEI. Trimming took off 6 bases at V and 0 bases at J, with 14 bases between the two ends. The CDR3 totals 15 residues. The CDR3 region has the DNA TGTGCCAGCAGGGCCAGGAGGGGCAACCAAGAGACCCAGTACTTC. Translation gives CASRARRGNQETQYF.

The table lists this clone with a few counts. The gene calls are TRBV7-2 and TRBJ2-2; a possible D gene is TRBD2 (7 bases). Trimming removed 6 bases at V and 7 bases at J, with 15 bases between. The CDR3 spans 14 residues. The germline gives CDR1 SGHTA, CDR2 FQGNSA. The CDR3 sequence: CASRGGGAGGELFF. The DNA of the CDR3 is TGTGCCAGCAGGGGAGGGGGGGCTGGCGGGGAGCTGTTTTTT.

This clone was seen just once. The chain employs TRBV29-1 and TRBJ2-5, with 8 nucleotides matching TRBD2. The trim removed 3 bases at V and 6 bases at J, leaving 6 bases unmatched. Per the germline V gene, CDR1 is SQVTM and CDR2 is ANQGSEA. The CDR3 consists of 13 residues. DNA for the CDR3: TGCAGCGTTGAGGGCTCGGGGGGGAAGACCCAGTACTTC. It codes for CSVEGSGGKTQYF.

This rearrangement joins TRBV7-2 to TRBJ2-3, with 13 bases aligning to TRBD2. Germline loops: CDR1 SGHTA, CDR2 FQGNSA. CDR3 size: 15 residues. The J segment lost 4 bases and the V segment lost 10 bases, leaving 8 bases of the junction unmatched. The CDR3 is CATGLAGRGADTQYF. CDR3 DNA sequence: TGTGCCACGGGACTAGCGGGGAGGGGCGCAGATACGCAGTATTTT.

This chain links TRBV6-5 with TRBJ2-7; TRBD1 is a possible D gene (6 bases). In germline, CDR1 is MNHEY, CDR2 SVGAGI. CDR3 length: 14 residues. With 7 bases removed from V and 3 bases from J, the gap between germline ends came to 16 bases. The CDR3 region has the DNA TGTGCCAGCATGGACCTTCAGGGGCGCTACGAGCAGTACTTC. This translates into CASMDLQGRYEQYF.

The rearrangement uses TRBV7-2 and TRBJ2-5; 7 nucleotides match TRBD2. The length of the CDR3 is 15 residues. The V gene end was trimmed by 2 bases and the J gene end by 4 bases; junction bases not matched to a gene: 7. Germline lookup yields CDR1 SGHTA and CDR2 FQGNSA. CDR3: CASSLLQRDGETQYF. The CDR3 bases are TGTGCCAGCAGCTTATTGCAGCGGGACGGAGAGACCCAGTACTTC.

The chain couples TRBV7-9 to TRBJ2-7, with D maybe TRBD1 (6 bases). Germline V lookup: CDR1 SEHNR, CDR2 FQNEAQ (reference sequence). The V end lost 4 bases, the J end lost 1 base, and 11 bases lay between the germline ends. This CDR3 has 14 residues. Written as DNA, the CDR3 is TGTGCCAGCAGCTCTGACAGGTCTTCCTACGAGCAGTACTTC. Translation gives CASSSDRSSYEQYF.

This chain links TRBV19 with TRBJ1-5; 10 bases are shared with TRBD1. Germline CDR1 is LNHDA and CDR2 is SQIVND (reference sequence). CDR3 length: 15 residues. V trimming: 6 bases; J trimming: 1 base; junction bases outside the gene matches: 3. CDR3 region: CASSWDRGSNQPQHF. The CDR3 DNA sequence: TGTGCCAGTAGCTGGGACAGGGGAAGCAATCAGCCCCAGCATTTT. Full variable domain (missing parts from reference TRBV19 and TRBJ1-5): DGGITQSPKYLFRKEGQNVTLSCEQNLNHDAMYWYRQDPGQGLRLIYYSQIVNDFQKGDIAEGYSVSREKKESFPLTVTSAQKNPTAFYLCASSWDRGSNQPQHFGDGTRLSIL.

The V call is TRBV27, the J call TRBJ2-7; 9 bases are a match to TRBD2. Germline values: CDR1 MNHEY, CDR2 SMNVEV (reference sequence). J gave up 3 bases and V 7 bases, and 7 bases lay outside the gene matches. CDR3 length: 14 amino acids. This CDR3 reads CASTSTSGVYEQYF. The CDR3, as DNA: TGTGCCAGCACCTCGACTAGCGGTGTCTACGAGCAGTACTTC.

The V and J genes are TRBV28 and TRBJ1-2; the D gene is possibly TRBD1 (5 bases). CDR1 MDHEN and CDR2 SYDVKM come from the germline V gene. Trimming took 7 bases from V and 4 from J, leaving 13 bases between them. The length of the CDR3 is 13 residues. CDR3 in amino acids: CASNYPQGYGYTF. As DNA, the CDR3 is TGTGCCAGCAATTACCCCCAGGGCTATGGCTACACCTTC.

The J gene is TRBJ2-7, the V gene TRBV5-4; 9 positions agree with TRBD2. Germline values: CDR1 SGHNT, CDR2 YYREEE (reference sequence). After removal of 0 bases from V and 4 bases from J, the junction contained 8 bases not matched to a gene. The length of the CDR3 is 16 residues. The CDR3 loop is CASSLGRRGGGYEQYF. The CDR3, as DNA: TGTGCCAGCAGCTTGGGTAGGCGGGGGGGCGGGTACGAGCAGTACTTC.

This chain's CDR3 is CASSLVSGVTNTGELFF. Written as DNA, the CDR3 is TGTGCCAGCAGCTTAGTCTCAGGGGTTACGAACACCGGGGAGCTGTTTTTT. The chain recombines TRBV7-2 with TRBJ2-2; D possibly corresponds to TRBD1 (6 bases). Germline V gene data show CDR1 as SGHTA and CDR2 as FQGNSA. The length of the CDR3 is 17 residues. Deletions cut 1 base from V and 0 bases from J, with 12 bases between.

The chain is built from TRBV9 and TRBJ1-1; 9 bases fit TRBD1. CDR3 length equals 14 residues. The germline V gene encodes CDR1 SGDLS and CDR2 YYNGEE. The V gene end was trimmed by 3 bases and the J gene end by 5 bases; junction bases not matched to a gene: 5. The CDR3 region has the DNA TGTGCCAGCAGCGAACGACAGGGGGAGACTGAAGCTTTCTTT. It translates to CASSERQGETEAFF.